What follows is one T cell receptor (beta chain) and its context. This sample stems from a study of shared clonotypes between healthy human individuals. The table came from immunoSEQ multiplex PCR; TCRdb's copy has only in-frame clones and leaves some out. The data hold some 510,000 clones, with 79% observed a single time. Germline values: CDR1 SNHLY, CDR2 FYNNEI. V lost 5 bases, J lost 1 base, and 2 bases stayed unmatched. The CDR3 spans 15 residues. This clonotype originated in a woman aged 40 to 55 in good health. Some clones in this sample may be carry-over from other donors' samples. The chain combines TRBV2 with TRBJ2-3; 11 positions agree with TRBD2. The sample taken for sequencing was PBMCs. CDR3 in amino acids: CASSLTSGGTDTQYF. CDR3 coding DNA: TGTGCCAGCAGTCTGACTAGCGGGGGCACAGATACGCAGTATTTT.